Listed below are T cell receptor beta chains from one sample, sequenced in a study of blood T cell repertoires in COVID-19. Method: immunoSEQ multiplex PCR; TCRdb's copy keeps in-frame clones and lacks some. The sample holds some 380,000 clones; 88% are singletons and the top ten take roughly 2%. Sequenced material: PBMCs or T cells enriched from blood (not recorded which). The receptors come from a woman aged 40 to 55 with acute COVID-19. Both conserved end residues are part of each CDR3. Fields, in order: CDR3 length, D gene, clone size, V gene, J gene, CDR3 protein, CDR3 DNA. D genes are given only for firm matches. Rows give clone size only sometimes, using once, few, many, or a class for an expanded clone.

>13|TRBD1|once|TRBV2|TRBJ2-7
CASSGDRGLEQYF
TGTGCCAGCAGTGGGGACAGGGGACTTGAGCAGTACTTC
>15|.|few|TRBV7-9|TRBJ2-2
CASSLVLANTGELFF
TGTGCCAGCAGCTTAGTCCTAGCCAACACCGGGGAGCTGTTTTTT
>14|TRBD1|.|TRBV19|TRBJ1-1
CASSSRGLNTEAFF
TGTGCCAGTAGTTCCAGGGGGCTGAACACTGAAGCTTTCTTT
>14|TRBD1|.|TRBV7-2|TRBJ1-1
CASSLSRDRPEAFF
TGTGCCAGCAGCTTATCACGGGACAGACCTGAAGCTTTCTTT
>14|.|.|TRBV2|TRBJ2-1
CASSGVGIEGEQFF
TGTGCCAGCAGTGGAGTGGGGATTGAGGGTGAGCAGTTCTTC
>17|TRBD1|.|TRBV30|TRBJ1-1
CAWKAHQGAAWDTEAFF
TGTGCCTGGAAAGCACATCAGGGGGCCGCCTGGGACACTGAAGCTTTCTTT
>16|.|.|TRBV5-1|TRBJ1-3
CASNPGTLTTGNTIYF
TGCGCCAGCAACCCAGGGACTTTGACGACTGGAAACACCATATATTTT
>13|.|.|TRBV2|TRBJ1-6
CASKDMDNSPLHF
TGTGCCAGCAAGGACATGGATAATTCACCCCTCCACTTT
>13|.|.|TRBV30|TRBJ1-3
CAWGRGFGNTIYF
TGTGCCTGGGGACGGGGGTTTGGAAACACCATATATTTT
>13|.|.|TRBV4-2|TRBJ1-1
CASRRLLNTEAFF
TGTGCCAGCAGGCGTTTACTGAACACTGAAGCTTTCTTT
>15|.|.|TRBV2|TRBJ1-5
CASSPDRRGDQPQHF
TGTGCCAGCAGTCCGGACAGACGGGGGGATCAGCCCCAGCATTTT
>14|.|once|TRBV5-6|TRBJ1-2
CASSLTGQTYGYTF
TGTGCCAGCAGCTTAACAGGGCAAACCTATGGCTACACCTTC
>15|TRBD2|once|TRBV5-1|TRBJ2-3
CASSYSGGPSDTQYF
TGCGCCAGCAGCTATTCGGGGGGGCCTTCAGATACGCAGTATTTT
>16|.|.|TRBV10-3|TRBJ2-3
CAISVKGGGSTDTQYF
TGTGCCATCAGTGTGAAGGGGGGGGGTAGCACAGATACGCAGTATTTT
>15|TRBD1|.|TRBV19|TRBJ1-4
CASSTTGTGREKLFF
TGTGCCAGTAGTACAACCGGGACAGGGAGGGAAAAACTGTTTTTT
>15|.|.|TRBV5-6|TRBJ2-7
CASSSGGTGSYEQYF
TGTGCCAGCAGCTCAGGGGGGACTGGATCCTACGAGCAGTACTTC
>14|.|.|TRBV7-8|TRBJ1-5
CASSADSLNQPQHF
TGTGCCAGCAGCGCAGACAGTCTGAATCAGCCCCAGCATTTT
>15|.|.|TRBV5-1|TRBJ2-7
CASSPLTDQLNEQYF
TGCGCCAGCAGCCCCTTGACAGACCAGTTGAATGAGCAGTACTTC
>14|TRBD1|once|TRBV11-2|TRBJ1-1
CASSRDRVFTEAFF
TGTGCCAGCAGCCGAGACAGGGTCTTCACTGAAGCTTTCTTT
>14|.|.|TRBV4-1|TRBJ1-1
CASSQWEGNTEAFF
TGCGCCAGCAGCCAATGGGAGGGAAACACTGAAGCTTTCTTT
>16|TRBD1|few|TRBV9|TRBJ2-1
CASSEDRGPAYNEQFF
TGTGCCAGCAGCGAGGACAGGGGGCCGGCCTACAATGAGCAGTTCTTC
>14|TRBD1|.|TRBV2|TRBJ2-2
CASRDRLNTGELFF
TGTGCCAGCAGGGACAGGTTGAACACCGGGGAGCTGTTTTTT
>14|.|.|TRBV5-6|TRBJ2-7
CASSLRSAGYEQYF
TGTGCCAGCAGCTTGAGAAGTGCGGGCTACGAGCAGTACTTC
>15|.|.|TRBV2|TRBJ1-6
CASSESGQNNSPLHF
TGTGCCAGCAGTGAAAGCGGACAGAATAATTCACCCCTCCACTTT
>16|TRBD1|.|TRBV6-5|TRBJ1-6
CASSYEGATRNSPLHF
TGTGCCAGCAGTTACGAGGGGGCTACCCGTAATTCACCCCTCCACTTT
>13|.|.|TRBV12-3/TRBV12-4|TRBJ1-2
CASSPGGVDGYTF
TGTGCCAGCAGTCCCGGGGGTGTCGATGGCTACACCTTC
>18|TRBD1|.|TRBV7-8|TRBJ2-5
CASSLGGTGGEVGETQYF
TGTGCCAGCAGCTTAGGCGGGACAGGGGGAGAAGTTGGAGAGACCCAGTACTTC
>16|.|.|TRBV19|TRBJ1-2
CASSYPPGQRNYGYTF
TGTGCCAGTAGTTATCCCCCCGGACAGAGAAACTATGGCTACACCTTC
>14|TRBD1|.|TRBV2|TRBJ1-2
CASAGQGANYGYTF
TGTGCCAGTGCGGGACAGGGAGCTAACTATGGCTACACCTTC
>14|.|.|TRBV3-1/TRBV3-2|TRBJ2-7
CASSLGLVSYEQYF
TGTGCCAGCAGCCTAGGACTCGTCTCCTACGAGCAGTACTTC
>14|.|.|TRBV2|TRBJ1-1
CASSVQGMNTEAFF
TGTGCCAGCAGTGTACAGGGTATGAACACTGAAGCTTTCTTT
>15|.|.|TRBV5-1|TRBJ2-3
CASSSGLPSTDTQYF
TGCGCCAGCAGCTCGGGGTTGCCTAGCACAGATACGCAGTATTTT
>17|.|once|TRBV5-1|TRBJ2-3
CASSLWGRPQNTDTQYF
TGCGCCAGCAGCTTGTGGGGGCGGCCTCAGAACACAGATACGCAGTATTTT
>13|TRBD1|once|TRBV12-3/TRBV12-4|TRBJ1-2
CASALDRDYGYTF
TGTGCCAGCGCCTTGGACAGGGACTATGGCTACACCTTC
>15|.|.|TRBV2|TRBJ2-2
CASRQQGINTGELFF
TGTGCCAGCAGGCAACAGGGTATAAACACCGGGGAGCTGTTTTTT
>15|TRBD2|once|TRBV7-2|TRBJ2-3
CASSQLAGGRDTQYF
TGTGCCAGCAGCCAATTAGCGGGGGGGCGTGATACGCAGTATTTT
>15|.|.|TRBV6-1|TRBJ1-6
CASSEVRGGYSPLHF
TGTGCCAGCAGTGAGGTTCGGGGAGGGTATTCACCCCTCCACTTT
>14|TRBD2|.|TRBV27|TRBJ2-3
CASSWTSSTDTQYF
TGTGCCAGCAGTTGGACTAGCAGCACAGATACGCAGTATTTT
>13|TRBD1|.|TRBV12-3/TRBV12-4|TRBJ1-2
CASSRGQGEGYTF
TGTGCCAGCAGCCGAGGACAGGGTGAGGGCTACACCTTC
>18|TRBD2|.|TRBV2|TRBJ2-3
CASISWPAGGPSTDTQYF
TGTGCCAGCATCAGCTGGCCAGCGGGGGGGCCTAGCACAGATACGCAGTATTTT
>15|.|.|TRBV11-2|TRBJ2-4
CASSLAGSGGNIQYF
TGTGCCAGCAGCTTAGCAGGTAGCGGAGGAAACATTCAGTACTTC
>16|TRBD1|.|TRBV6-5|TRBJ2-7
CASSYSGTGGSNEQYF
TGTGCCAGCAGTTACTCGGGGACAGGGGGTAGCAACGAGCAGTACTTC
>16|TRBD1|.|TRBV28|TRBJ2-7
CASSPSTGVGRYEQYF
TGTGCCAGCAGTCCCTCGACAGGGGTTGGGCGCTACGAGCAGTACTTC
>15|TRBD2|once|TRBV2|TRBJ2-2
CASSGAGGLVGELFF
TGTGCCAGCAGTGGAGCGGGGGGGCTTGTCGGGGAGCTGTTTTTT
>15|.|.|TRBV10-3|TRBJ2-1
CAISAGLLEYNEQFF
TGTGCCATCAGTGCCGGACTCCTAGAGTACAATGAGCAGTTCTTC
>17|.|.|TRBV12-5|TRBJ2-3
CASGSKGGPGGTDTQYF
TGTGCTAGTGGTTCCAAGGGGGGGCCGGGTGGCACAGATACGCAGTATTTT
>14|TRBD1|.|TRBV6-5|TRBJ1-1
CASRAGGLNTEAFF
TGTGCCAGCAGGGCAGGGGGCTTGAACACTGAAGCTTTCTTT
>14|TRBD1|.|TRBV19|TRBJ2-1
CASSTDREAHEQFF
TGTGCCAGTAGTACGGACAGGGAGGCCCATGAGCAGTTCTTC
>13|.|.|TRBV9|TRBJ1-1
CASSVGGSTEAFF
TGTGCCAGCAGCGTAGGTGGGAGCACTGAAGCTTTCTTT
>17|TRBD1|.|TRBV24-1|TRBJ1-2
CATSDKDGQGLSYGYTF
TGTGCCACCAGTGACAAGGATGGACAGGGGCTCAGCTATGGCTACACCTTC
>13|TRBD1|.|TRBV5-5|TRBJ1-2
CASSPTGGGGYTF
TGTGCCAGCAGCCCGACAGGGGGAGGTGGCTACACCTTC
>13|.|once|TRBV5-5|TRBJ2-1
CASSLDGSNEQFF
TGTGCCAGCAGCTTGGACGGGAGTAATGAGCAGTTCTTC